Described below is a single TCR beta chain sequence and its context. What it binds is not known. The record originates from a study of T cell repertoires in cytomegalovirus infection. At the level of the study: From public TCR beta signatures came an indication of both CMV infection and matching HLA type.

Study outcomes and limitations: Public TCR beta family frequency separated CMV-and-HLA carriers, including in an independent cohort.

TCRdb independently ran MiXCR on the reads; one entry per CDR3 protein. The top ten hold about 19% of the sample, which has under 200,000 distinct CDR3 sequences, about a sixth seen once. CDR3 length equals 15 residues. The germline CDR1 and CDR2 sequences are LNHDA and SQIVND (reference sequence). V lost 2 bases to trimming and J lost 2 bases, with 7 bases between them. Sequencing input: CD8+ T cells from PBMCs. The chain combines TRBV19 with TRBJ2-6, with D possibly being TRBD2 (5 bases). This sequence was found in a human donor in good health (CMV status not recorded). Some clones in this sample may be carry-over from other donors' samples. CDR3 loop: CASSIRETGANVLTF. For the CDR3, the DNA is TGTGCCAGTAGTATAAGGGAGACTGGGGCCAACGTCCTGACTTTC.